This T cell receptor beta chain was obtained from a study of CD8+ T cells in alopecia areata. It was cDNA, reverse transcribed from extracted RNA, that served as the sequencing template. Some clones are missing from TCRdb's copy, which holds only in-frame ones; the method was immunoSEQ multiplex PCR. The profile shows over 80,000 clones, around 40% of them singletons. Treatment reported: oral pan-JAK inhibitor, 5-10 mg twice daily. V was trimmed by 0 bases and J by 9 bases, leaving 6 bases between them. Germline-derived CDR1 and CDR2 are SGDLS and YYNGEE. The CDR3 length is 12 residues. The chain employs TRBV9 and TRBJ2-2, with D uncertain. The receptor comes from a human donor with alopecia areata. Sequencing used CD8+ T cells sorted from blood, obtained at week 24, from a patient treated with tofacitinib. The CDR3 reads CASSVAPRELFF. CDR3 in DNA: TGTGCCAGCAGCGTAGCTCCCCGGGAGCTGTTTTTT. Using reference TRBV9 and TRBJ2-2 for the parts outside the CDR3, the full variable domain is DSGVTQTPKHLITATGQRVTLRCSPRSGDLSVYWYQQSLDQGLQFLIQYYNGEERAKGNILERFSAQQFPDLHSELNLSSLELGDSALYFCASSVAPRELFFGEGSRLTVL.